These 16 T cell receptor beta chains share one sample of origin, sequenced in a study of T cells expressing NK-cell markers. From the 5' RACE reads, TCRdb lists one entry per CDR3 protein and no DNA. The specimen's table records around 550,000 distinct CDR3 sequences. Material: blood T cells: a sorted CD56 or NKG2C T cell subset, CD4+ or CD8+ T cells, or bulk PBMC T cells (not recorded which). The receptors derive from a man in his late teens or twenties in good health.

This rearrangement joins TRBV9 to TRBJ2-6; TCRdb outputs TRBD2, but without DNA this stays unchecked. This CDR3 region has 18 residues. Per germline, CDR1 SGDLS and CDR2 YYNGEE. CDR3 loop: CASSGTSGRKSGANVLTF. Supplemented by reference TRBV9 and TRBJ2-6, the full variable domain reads DSGVTQTPKHLITATGQRVTLRCSPRSGDLSVYWYQQSLDQGLQFLIQYYNGEERAKGNILERFSAQQFPDLHSELNLSSLELGDSALYFCASSGTSGRKSGANVLTFGAGSRLTVL.

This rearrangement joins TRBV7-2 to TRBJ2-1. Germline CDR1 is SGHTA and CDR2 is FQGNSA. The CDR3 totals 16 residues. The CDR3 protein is CASSLASRTVGDEQFF.

The chain's CDR3 is CASSLAPNTEAFF. The chain has TRBV5-1 and TRBJ1-1. The CDR3 length is 13 residues. Germline V gives CDR1 SGHRS, CDR2 YFSETQ.

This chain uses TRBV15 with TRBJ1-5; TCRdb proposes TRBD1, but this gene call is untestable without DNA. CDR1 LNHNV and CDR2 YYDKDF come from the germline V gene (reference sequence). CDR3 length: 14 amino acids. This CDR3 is CATGGSYGNQPQHF.

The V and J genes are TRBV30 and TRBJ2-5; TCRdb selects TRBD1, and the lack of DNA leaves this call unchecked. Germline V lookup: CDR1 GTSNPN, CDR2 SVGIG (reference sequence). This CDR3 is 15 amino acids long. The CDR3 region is CAWRRTGAPRETQYF. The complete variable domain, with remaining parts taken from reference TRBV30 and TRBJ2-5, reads SQTIHQWPATLVQPVGSPLSLECTVEGTSNPNLYWYRQAAGRGLQLLFYSVGIGQISSEVPQNLSASRPQDRQFILSSKKLLLSDSGFYLCAWRRTGAPRETQYFGPGTRLLVL.

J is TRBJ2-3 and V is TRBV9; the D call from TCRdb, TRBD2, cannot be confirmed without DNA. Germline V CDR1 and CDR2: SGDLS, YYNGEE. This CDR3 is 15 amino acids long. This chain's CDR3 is CASSVAGGQTDTQYF.

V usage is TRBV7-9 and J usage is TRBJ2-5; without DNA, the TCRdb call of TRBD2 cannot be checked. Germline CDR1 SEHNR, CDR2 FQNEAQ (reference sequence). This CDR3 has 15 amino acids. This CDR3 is CASSLARGPLQTQYF.

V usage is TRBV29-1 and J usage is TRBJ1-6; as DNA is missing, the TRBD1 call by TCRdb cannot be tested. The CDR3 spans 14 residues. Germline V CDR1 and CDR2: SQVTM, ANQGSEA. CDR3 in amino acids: CSVGGAGENSPLHF.

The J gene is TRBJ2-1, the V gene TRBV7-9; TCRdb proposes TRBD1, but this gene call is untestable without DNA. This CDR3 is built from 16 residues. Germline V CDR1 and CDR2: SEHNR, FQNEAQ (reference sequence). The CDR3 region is CASSLVGGRVGNEQFF.

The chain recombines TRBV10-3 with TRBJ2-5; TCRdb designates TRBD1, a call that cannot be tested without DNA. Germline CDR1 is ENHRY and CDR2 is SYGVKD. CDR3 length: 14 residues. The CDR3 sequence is CAIRLDRNQETQYF.

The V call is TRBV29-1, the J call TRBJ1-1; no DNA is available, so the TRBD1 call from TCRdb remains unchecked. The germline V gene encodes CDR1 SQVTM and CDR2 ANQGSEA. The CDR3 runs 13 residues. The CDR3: CSGQGAMGTEAFF.

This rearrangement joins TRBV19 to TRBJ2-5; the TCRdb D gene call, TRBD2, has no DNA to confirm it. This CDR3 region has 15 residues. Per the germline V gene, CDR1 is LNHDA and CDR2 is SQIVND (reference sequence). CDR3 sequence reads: CASSIILAGGKTQYF.

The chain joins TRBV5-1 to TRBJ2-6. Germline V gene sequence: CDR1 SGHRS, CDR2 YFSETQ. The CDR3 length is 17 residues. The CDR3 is CASSLVKLGSGANVLTF.

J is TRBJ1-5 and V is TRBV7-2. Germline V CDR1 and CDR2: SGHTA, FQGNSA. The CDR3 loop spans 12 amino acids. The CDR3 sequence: CASSLISEPQHF.

This CDR3 reads CSVPPSSEAFF. The J gene is TRBJ1-1, the V gene TRBV29-1; the TCRdb D gene call, TRBD1, has no DNA to confirm it. In germline, CDR1 is SQVTM, CDR2 ANQGSEA. The CDR3 runs 11 residues. Full variable domain (remainder filled in from reference TRBV29-1 and TRBJ1-1): SAVISQKPSRDICQRGTSLTIQCQVDSQVTMMFWYRQQPGQSLTLIATANQGSEATYESGFVIDKFPISRPNLTFSTLTVSNMSPEDSSIYLCSVPPSSEAFFGQGTRLTVV.

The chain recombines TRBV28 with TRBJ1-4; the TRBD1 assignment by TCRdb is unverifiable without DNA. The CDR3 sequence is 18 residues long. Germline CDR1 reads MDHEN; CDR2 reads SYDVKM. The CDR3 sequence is CASSFPGAKSASNEKLFF.